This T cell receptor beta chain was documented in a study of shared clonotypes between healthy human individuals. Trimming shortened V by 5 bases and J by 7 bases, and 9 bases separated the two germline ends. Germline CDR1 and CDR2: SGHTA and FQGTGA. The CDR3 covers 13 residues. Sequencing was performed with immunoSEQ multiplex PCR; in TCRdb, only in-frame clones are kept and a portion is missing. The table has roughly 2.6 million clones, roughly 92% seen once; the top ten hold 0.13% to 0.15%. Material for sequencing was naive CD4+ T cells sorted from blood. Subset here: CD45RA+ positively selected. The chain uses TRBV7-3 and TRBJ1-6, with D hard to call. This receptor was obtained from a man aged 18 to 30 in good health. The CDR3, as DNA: TGTGCCAGCAGCCCCCCCGGGAATTCACCCCTCCACTTT. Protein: CASSPPGNSPLHF.